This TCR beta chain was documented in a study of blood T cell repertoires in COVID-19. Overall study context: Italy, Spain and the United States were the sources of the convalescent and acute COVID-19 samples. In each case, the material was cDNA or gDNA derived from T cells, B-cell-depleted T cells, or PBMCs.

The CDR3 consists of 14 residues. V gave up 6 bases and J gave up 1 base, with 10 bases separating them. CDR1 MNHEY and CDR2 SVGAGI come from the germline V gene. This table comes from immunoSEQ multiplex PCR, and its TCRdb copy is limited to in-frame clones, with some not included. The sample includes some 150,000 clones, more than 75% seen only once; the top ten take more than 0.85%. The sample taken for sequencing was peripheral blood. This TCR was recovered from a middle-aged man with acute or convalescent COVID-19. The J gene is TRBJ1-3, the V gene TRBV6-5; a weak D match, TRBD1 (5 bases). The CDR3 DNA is TGTGCCAGCAGCAAGACAGATTCTGGAAACACCATATATTTT. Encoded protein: CASSKTDSGNTIYF.